Shown below are 9 T cell receptor beta chains from a single sample sequenced in a study of control samples from healthy donors and cancer patients. Generated by immunoSEQ multiplex PCR, the TCRdb table keeps only in-frame clones and is missing some. The sample records 100,000 to 150,000 clones, roughly 92% being singletons. Sequencing was performed on blood. Receptors originate from a man younger than 35 in good health.

This clone was observed a few times. This sequence joins TRBV2 and TRBJ1-1; tentative D call: TRBD1 (6 bases). Germline V gene sequence: CDR1 SNHLY, CDR2 FYNNEI. Trimming left V 7 bases short and J 0 bases short, with 15 bases between. CDR3 length equals 15 residues. The CDR3, as DNA: TGTGCCAGCAAGGGGGGCATGGGGTTGAACACTGAAGCTTTCTTT. Translated: CASKGGMGLNTEAFF.

CDR3 sequence reads: CASSDRIAYEQYF. The CDR3 DNA is TGCGCCAGCAGCGACCGGATTGCCTACGAGCAGTACTTC. J is TRBJ2-7 and V is TRBV4-1; unclear D gene. The CDR3 length is 13 residues. Germline loops: CDR1 MGHRA, CDR2 YSYEKL. V gave up 5 bases and J gave up 2 bases, with 10 bases separating them.

The chain has TRBV9 and TRBJ2-5; 7 bases are shared with TRBD1. This CDR3 has 15 amino acids. The germline V gene has CDR1 SGDLS and CDR2 YYNGEE. With 4 bases clipped from V and 4 bases from J, the junction kept 10 bases outside the gene matches. In DNA form, the CDR3 reads TGTGCCAGCAGCCCCGGACAGGACCCCCGAGAGACCCAGTACTTC. It yields the protein CASSPGQDPRETQYF.

The CDR3 loop is CASSLGGLAGTDTQYF. CDR3 DNA: TGCGCCAGCAGCTTGGGCGGCCTCGCCGGCACAGATACGCAGTATTTT. The V and J genes are TRBV5-1 and TRBJ2-3; D is uncertain. Germline values: CDR1 SGHRS, CDR2 YFSETQ. CDR3 length: 16 residues. V was pared by 0 bases and J by 1 base, with 12 bases between.

The chain carries TRBV9 and TRBJ2-7, with 7 bases matching TRBD1. The J segment lost 3 bases and the V segment lost 3 bases, leaving 9 bases of the junction unmatched. CDR1 SGDLS and CDR2 YYNGEE come from the germline V gene. The CDR3 runs to 15 residues. CDR3 sequence reads: CASSAGPQGDYEQYF. CDR3 nucleotide sequence: TGTGCCAGCAGCGCGGGCCCCCAGGGGGACTACGAGCAGTACTTC.

In its sample, this clone was seen a few times. The chain combines TRBV21-1 with TRBJ1-2. TRBV21-1 corresponds to a pseudogene. The CDR3 has 15 residues. DNA for the CDR3: TGTGCCAGCAGCAAAGTAGACGGGGCCTTCTATGGCTACACCTTC. Translated: CASSKVDGAFYGYTF.

This clone was observed a single time. This chain joins TRBV7-9 and TRBJ2-7; tentative D call: TRBD2 (5 bases). Trimming removed 1 base from V and 4 bases from J, with 17 bases in between. Germline CDR1 is SEHNR and CDR2 is FQNEAQ (reference sequence). The CDR3 runs to 16 residues. CDR3 coding DNA: TGTGCCAGCAGCTTAGGCTGGGCGGGCGGTTGGTACGAGCAGTACTTC. Its translation: CASSLGWAGGWYEQYF.

DNA of the CDR3: TGTGCCAGCAGCTTAGAGGGTGGAAGGGACTGGGCTGGAAACACCATATATTTT. Encoded protein: CASSLEGGRDWAGNTIYF. The rearrangement joins TRBV13 to TRBJ1-3; D might be TRBD1 (5 bases). The CDR3 is 18 amino acids. The V and J ends lost 1 base and 2 bases respectively, with 18 bases between them. Germline CDR1 reads PRHDT; CDR2 reads FYEKMQ (reference sequence).

The CDR3 DNA reads TGTGCCAGCAACCTCCCCCTAATACAGGGGAACACTGAAGCTTTCTTT. It encodes CASNLPLIQGNTEAFF. The chain carries TRBV5-5 and TRBJ1-1; the D gene is possibly TRBD1 (6 bases). Looked up from germline, CDR1 is SGHKS and CDR2 is YYEKEE (reference sequence). Trimming removed 6 bases from V and 1 base from J, with 19 bases in between. The CDR3 consists of 16 residues.